This note documents a single TCR beta chain sequence. Cohort allocation depended upon clinical history that participants reported. V gave up 2 bases and J gave up 5 bases; unmatched junction bases: 9. The CDR3 is 17 amino acids. Germline CDR1 reads MNHEY; CDR2 reads SMNVEV (reference sequence). The data were produced by immunoSEQ multiplex PCR, yet TCRdb's version contains in-frame clones alone and is incomplete. The sample contains a few hundred thousand clones, more than 85% of which appear only once. The data stem from a study of blood T cell repertoires in COVID-19. Study at large: Both acute and convalescent COVID-19 samples were obtained from the United States, Italy and Spain.

The chain recombines TRBV27 with TRBJ2-7; 13 bases fit TRBD2. Sequenced material: PBMCs or T cells enriched from blood (not recorded which). This TCR derives from a woman in her thirties who had recovered from COVID-19. As DNA, the CDR3 is TGTGCCAGCAGTTTAGGTACTAGCGGGAGGGCCCTCCACGAGCAGTACTTC. It yields the protein CASSLGTSGRALHEQYF.